Listed below are T cell receptor beta chains from one sample, sequenced in a study of blood T cell repertoires in COVID-19. Only in-frame clones appear in the TCRdb table, and some are missing; sequencing was by immunoSEQ multiplex PCR. The table includes 100,000 to 150,000 clones, about 85% detected once. Sequencing was performed on peripheral blood. These receptors all stem from a woman aged 80 or over with acute or convalescent COVID-19. Each CDR3 is given with its conserved first and last residue. A D gene is named only where the DNA matches it firmly. Clone size appears in some rows only: once, few, many, or a class for an expanded clone.

len	d_gene	j_gene	v_gene	abundance	CDR3nt	CDR3aa
15	TRBD1	TRBJ1-2	TRBV9	NA	TGTGCCAGCAGCTCACAGGGGCGACTCAACTATGGCTACACCTTC	CASSSQGRLNYGYTF
15	NA	TRBJ1-3	TRBV16	once	TGTGCCAGCAGCCAATCGGCAGTCTCTGGAAACACCATATATTTT	CASSQSAVSGNTIYF
16	NA	TRBJ1-4	TRBV28	NA	TGTGCCAGCAGTCCAATCAGGCGGGGGGCTCGTGAAAAACTGTTTTTT	CASSPIRRGAREKLFF
15	NA	TRBJ1-4	TRBV7-8	NA	TGTGCCAGCAGTCCAAGCAGGGCCTTTAATGAAAAACTGTTTTTT	CASSPSRAFNEKLFF
11	NA	TRBJ1-2	TRBV6-1	NA	TGTGCCAGCAGTGACGTCTATGGCTACACCTTC	CASSDVYGYTF
14	TRBD1	TRBJ1-2	TRBV7-2	NA	TGTGCCAGCAGCCCCCCGGGACAGGCTGCCGGCTACACCTTC	CASSPPGQAAGYTF
14	NA	TRBJ1-2	TRBV2	NA	TGTGCCAGCAGTGGCACTCACAGTAGCTATGGCTACACCTTC	CASSGTHSSYGYTF
15	NA	TRBJ2-5	TRBV4-3	NA	TGCGCCAGCAGCCAAGATTCCGGACAGCAAGAGACCCAGTACTTC	CASSQDSGQQETQYF
14	NA	TRBJ1-2	TRBV24-1	once	TGTGCCACCAGCCCGGGGGGAATTAACTATGGCTACACCTTC	CATSPGGINYGYTF
14	TRBD2	TRBJ2-5	TRBV6-5	once	TGTGCCAGCAGCCCAGCGGGGGGGCAAGAGACCCAGTACTTC	CASSPAGGQETQYF
14	NA	TRBJ1-2	TRBV7-9	few	TGTGCCAGCAGCCAGCCAGGCAGAAACTATGGCTACACCTTC	CASSQPGRNYGYTF
13	NA	TRBJ2-2	TRBV6-5	NA	TGTGCCAGCAGTAGGGACACCACCGGGGAGCTGTTTTTT	CASSRDTTGELFF
16	TRBD1	TRBJ1-4	TRBV5-1	NA	TGCGCCAGCAGTAAACGACAGGGATCAACTAATGAAAAACTGTTTTTT	CASSKRQGSTNEKLFF
16	TRBD2	TRBJ2-1	TRBV4-2	NA	TGTGCCAGCAGCCAACTCGGGACTAGCGGGGGGTATGAGCAGTTCTTC	CASSQLGTSGGYEQFF
15	NA	TRBJ1-2	TRBV9	NA	TGTGCCAGCAGCGTAGGAGGCGCGGTCGGCTATGGCTACACCTTC	CASSVGGAVGYGYTF
13	NA	TRBJ2-7	TRBV5-1	once	TGCGCCAGCAGCCGGGATGGCTCCTACGAGCAGTACTTC	CASSRDGSYEQYF
14	NA	TRBJ1-5	TRBV6-5	NA	TGTGCCAGTAGACGGGGATCGGGGGGTCAGCCCCAGCATTTT	CASRRGSGGQPQHF
14	NA	TRBJ1-6	TRBV6-5	NA	TGTGCCAGTAAAGGGAGCTCCTATAATTCACCCCTCCACTTT	CASKGSSYNSPLHF
15	TRBD1	TRBJ2-1	TRBV18	NA	TGTGCCAGCTCACCGAAGGGGACAGCTTACAATGAGCAGTTCTTC	CASSPKGTAYNEQFF
16	TRBD1	TRBJ2-7	TRBV6-5	NA	TGTGCCAGCAGTTACTCTTCAGGGGGCTTCTCCTACGAGCAGTACTTC	CASSYSSGGFSYEQYF
13	NA	TRBJ1-4	TRBV2	NA	TGTGCCAGCGGTCGGGTGCCTAATGAAAAACTGTTTTTT	CASGRVPNEKLFF
13	NA	TRBJ1-2	TRBV28	few	TGTGCCAGCAGCCAGGACAGTACATATGGCTACACCTTC	CASSQDSTYGYTF
15	NA	TRBJ2-7	TRBV5-1	NA	TGCGCCAGCAGCTTGGAGGCAGGGTCATCCTACGAGCAGTACTTC	CASSLEAGSSYEQYF
18	TRBD1	TRBJ2-4	TRBV10-3	NA	TGTGCCATCAGTGAGTCCCGGGACAGGGACGGTAGCAAAAACATTCAGTACTTC	CAISESRDRDGSKNIQYF
14	TRBD1	TRBJ1-1	TRBV6-5	NA	TGTGCCAGCAGTTCGCAGGGGGAGAACACTGAAGCTTTCTTT	CASSSQGENTEAFF
14	TRBD2	TRBJ2-1	TRBV19	NA	TGTGCCAGCGGCGGGGGGGCAGCCTACAATGAGCAGTTCTTC	CASGGGAAYNEQFF
14	NA	TRBJ2-1	TRBV2	NA	TGTGCCAGCGGTTTCCCAGGGGGGAACAATGAGCAGTTCTTC	CASGFPGGNNEQFF
12	NA	TRBJ1-2	TRBV6-2/TRBV6-3	NA	TGTGCCAGCAGTGGGAACAGGATGAGCTACACCTTC	CASSGNRMSYTF
13	TRBD1	TRBJ1-2	TRBV18	NA	TGTGCCAGCTCACGGGACAGCCGCTATGGCTACACCTTC	CASSRDSRYGYTF
22	TRBD1	TRBJ1-1	TRBV4-3	NA	TGCGCCAGCAGCCAACCCCCCTTTGCCAGGGGGCTAACACGAATCAGAAACACTGAAGCTTTCTTT	CASSQPPFARGLTRIRNTEAFF
16	TRBD1	TRBJ1-2	TRBV5-1	NA	TGCGCCAGCAGCTTGGCGACAGGGGATGTCTGGTATGGCTACACCTTC	CASSLATGDVWYGYTF
16	NA	TRBJ1-1	TRBV6-1	NA	TGTGCCAGCAGTGAAAGGCGGGGAACGGTGAACACTGAAGCTTTCTTT	CASSERRGTVNTEAFF
15	NA	TRBJ1-1	TRBV6-5	NA	TGTGCCAGCACCACCGGGAGAGCCGGGAACACTGAAGCTTTCTTT	CASTTGRAGNTEAFF
14	TRBD1	TRBJ1-3	TRBV5-1	NA	TGCGCCAGCACCGCCGCGGACAGGGGAAACACCATATATTTT	CASTAADRGNTIYF
15	TRBD1	TRBJ1-4	TRBV19	NA	TGTGCCAGTAGTGGGAGACAGGGGGACGGCGAAAAACTGTTTTTT	CASSGRQGDGEKLFF
14	TRBD2	TRBJ2-2	TRBV9	once	TGTGCCAGCAGCCCCCGGACTAGCTTCGGGGAGCTGTTTTTT	CASSPRTSFGELFF
13	TRBD1	TRBJ1-2	TRBV6-5	few	TGTGCCAGCATTCCCGGACAGGGCTATGGCTACACCTTC	CASIPGQGYGYTF
15	NA	TRBJ1-3	TRBV6-5	NA	TGTGCCAGCAGTTACTCGGGAGTCCCAGGGGACACCATATATTTT	CASSYSGVPGDTIYF
12	NA	TRBJ1-2	TRBV2	NA	TGTGCCAGCAGTGATAAGCTCTATGGCTACACCTTC	CASSDKLYGYTF
15	NA	TRBJ2-2	TRBV7-2	NA	TGTGCCAGCAGGTCCGCCGGGTCCCAAACGGGGGAGCTGTTTTTT	CASRSAGSQTGELFF
16	TRBD1	TRBJ2-5	TRBV5-1	NA	TGCGCCAGCAGCCCCACGAGACAGGGAGTAGGAGAGACCCAGTACTTC	CASSPTRQGVGETQYF
14	NA	TRBJ2-1	TRBV7-2	NA	TGTGCCAGCAGCTTAATGAGCTCCTACAATGAGCAGTTCTTC	CASSLMSSYNEQFF
15	NA	TRBJ1-1	TRBV9	NA	TGTGCCAGCAGCCTGGGAGGAGGGCCGGGCACTGAAGCTTTCTTT	CASSLGGGPGTEAFF
13	NA	TRBJ1-5	TRBV24-1	NA	TGTGCCACCTCTGACAGGTCAAATCAGCCCCAGCATTTT	CATSDRSNQPQHF
13	NA	TRBJ1-5	TRBV10-1	NA	TGCGCCAGCAGTAGACAGACCAATCAGCCCCAGCATTTT	CASSRQTNQPQHF
14	TRBD1	TRBJ1-2	TRBV5-6	once	TGTGCCAGCAGCTTCAAACAGGGGGCTTATGGCTACACCTTC	CASSFKQGAYGYTF
15	NA	TRBJ1-2	TRBV5-6	NA	TGTGCCAGCAGCTTGGTCGCCCTCAGTAACTATGGCTACACCTTC	CASSLVALSNYGYTF
15	TRBD1	TRBJ2-3	TRBV5-1	NA	TGCGCCAGCAGCCTGGGGACAGGGGGGACAGATACGCAGTATTTT	CASSLGTGGTDTQYF
16	TRBD2	TRBJ2-5	TRBV5-1	NA	TGCGCCAGCAGCTGGAGTAGCGGGGGCCTCCAAGAGACCCAGTACTTC	CASSWSSGGLQETQYF
14	NA	TRBJ1-6	TRBV5-5	NA	TGTGCCAGCAGCTTGCAGGAAGGGGGTTCACCCCTCCACTTT	CASSLQEGGSPLHF
15	TRBD1	TRBJ1-5	TRBV10-3	NA	TGTGCCATCAGTGCCGACAGGGGGCGAAGTCAGCCCCAGCATTTT	CAISADRGRSQPQHF
13	NA	TRBJ2-3	TRBV24-1	NA	TGTGCCACCAGTCGTCCGGGGTCAGATACGCAGTATTTT	CATSRPGSDTQYF
15	NA	TRBJ1-2	TRBV2	NA	TGTGCCAGCAGTGGGGCCGGATCCCAGAACTATGGCTACACCTTC	CASSGAGSQNYGYTF
15	NA	TRBJ1-5	TRBV4-1	few	TGCGCCAGCAGCCCATACAGGGATAGCAATCAGCCCCAGCATTTT	CASSPYRDSNQPQHF
15	NA	TRBJ1-2	TRBV7-2	NA	TGTGCCAGCAGCACCGGAACAGGGCAGAACTATGGCTACACCTTC	CASSTGTGQNYGYTF
12	TRBD1	TRBJ1-1	TRBV19	once	TGTGCCAGTAGTAACAGGGGTTCTGAAGCTTTCTTT	CASSNRGSEAFF
14	NA	TRBJ2-1	TRBV11-3	once	TGTGCCAGCAGCTTAGATCTGGCAGACAATGAGCAGTTCTTC	CASSLDLADNEQFF